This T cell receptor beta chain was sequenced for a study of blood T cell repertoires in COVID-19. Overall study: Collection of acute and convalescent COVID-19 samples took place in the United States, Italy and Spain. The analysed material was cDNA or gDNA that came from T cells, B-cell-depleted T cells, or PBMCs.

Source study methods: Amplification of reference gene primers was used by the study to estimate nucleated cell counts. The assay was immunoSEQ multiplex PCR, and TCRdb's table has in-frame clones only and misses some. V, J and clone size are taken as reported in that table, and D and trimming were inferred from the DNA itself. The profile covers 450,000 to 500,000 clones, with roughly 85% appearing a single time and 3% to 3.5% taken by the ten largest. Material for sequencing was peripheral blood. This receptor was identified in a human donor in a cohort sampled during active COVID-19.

CDR3 loop: CAWSSSRQGMSHGYTF. In DNA form, the CDR3 reads TGTGCCTGGAGTTCTTCACGACAGGGGATGAGCCATGGCTACACCTTC. The rearrangement links TRBV30 to TRBJ1-2, with 8 bases aligning to TRBD1. CDR3 length: 16 amino acids. The junction had 14 bases not matched to a gene; V was cut back by 2 bases and J by 6 bases. The germline gives CDR1 GTSNPN, CDR2 SVGIG (reference sequence).